This T cell receptor (beta chain) was sequenced for a study of blood T cell repertoires in COVID-19. Germline CDR1 reads SNHLY; CDR2 reads FYNNEI. The CDR3 is made up of 14 amino acids. The germline V and J ends were trimmed by 6 bases and 3 bases, with 13 bases remaining between them. Assay: immunoSEQ multiplex PCR; the TCRdb copy retains only in-frame clones and omits some. The sample yields approximately 230,000 clones, about nine tenths seen once. This clone was counted between two and nine times. The sequenced sample consisted of PBMCs or T cells enriched from blood (not recorded which). The chain combines TRBV2 with TRBJ2-3; maybe TRBD1 (6 bases). This sequence was found in a man between 40 and 49 years old who had recovered from COVID-19. The CDR3 DNA follows: TGTGCCAGCAGGGGGTGGGACACTACAGATACGCAGTATTTT. Amino acid sequence: CASRGWDTTDTQYF.